Below, 17 T cell receptor beta chains from the same sample are listed, as sequenced in a study of T cell responses to AZD1222 COVID-19 vaccine. Clones were read by immunoSEQ multiplex PCR, and TCRdb kept only the in-frame ones, dropping some. The table shows roughly 140,000 clones, with approximately 94% occurring only once. The sample in question was peripheral blood, obtained on day 0 of AZD1222 vaccination. The receptors shown here come from an adult in good health.

The V and J genes are TRBV21-1 and TRBJ2-5; the tabulated D call, TRBD1, remains unverified against the DNA. TRBV21-1 constitutes a pseudogene. The CDR3 covers 16 residues. DNA of the CDR3: TGTGCCAGCAGCAAAGAACGGAGGACAGGGGACGAGACCCAGTACTTC. Translated: CASSKERRTGDETQYF.

In its sample, this clone was seen once. The chain combines TRBV19 with TRBJ2-1; possibly TRBD1 for D (6 bases). The CDR3 spans 15 residues. The germline V and J ends were trimmed by 1 base and 6 bases, with 13 bases remaining between them. The germline V gene has CDR1 LNHDA and CDR2 SQIVND (reference sequence). CDR3 sequence: CASSIGGLSLNEQFF. DNA of the CDR3: TGTGCCAGTAGTATAGGGGGGCTAAGTCTCAATGAGCAGTTCTTC.

This chain joins TRBV19 and TRBJ1-6; 9 bases are a match to TRBD1. CDR3 length: 17 amino acids. From germline, CDR1 is LNHDA and CDR2 SQIVND (reference sequence). The V gene end was trimmed by 6 bases and the J gene end by 2 bases; junction bases not matched to a gene: 8. The CDR3 DNA follows: TGTGCCAGTAGCCGCGGACAGGGGACCGCCTATAATTCACCCCTCCACTTT. Translating it yields CASSRGQGTAYNSPLHF.

The V call is TRBV5-1, the J call TRBJ2-3; possibly TRBD2 for D (5 bases). The germline gives CDR1 SGHRS, CDR2 YFSETQ. V lost 5 bases to trimming and J lost 0 bases, with 10 bases between them. The CDR3 contains 14 residues. In DNA form, the CDR3 reads TGCGCCAGCAGACTAGTGGGCAGCACAGATACGCAGTATTTT. Protein product: CASRLVGSTDTQYF.

This chain uses TRBV28 with TRBJ2-1, with TRBD2 identical over 8 bases. Unmatched junction bases numbered 11, after V lost 4 bases and J lost 3 bases. The CDR3 length is 17 residues. In germline, CDR1 is MDHEN, CDR2 SYDVKM. In nucleotides, the CDR3 is TGTGCCAGCAGTTATACCGGGGGGGCCCGAATCTACAATGAGCAGTTCTTC. Amino acids: CASSYTGGARIYNEQFF.

V and J are TRBV7-2 and TRBJ1-2; D is possibly TRBD1 (5 bases). The CDR3 length is 15 residues. With 5 bases removed from V and 4 bases from J, the gap between germline ends came to 17 bases. The germline V gene encodes CDR1 SGHTA and CDR2 FQGNSA. This CDR3 reads CASSRGTVRGYGYTF. CDR3 in DNA: TGTGCCAGCAGCCGCGGGACGGTACGTGGCTATGGCTACACCTTC.

The chain uses TRBV7-8 and TRBJ1-2; TRBD1 aligns across 7 bases. The CDR3 has 15 amino acids. CDR1 and CDR2 from the germline V gene are SGHVS and FQNEAQ. V gave up 7 bases and J gave up 5 bases; unmatched junction bases: 13. The CDR3 spells CASNLRQGLDYGYTF. Here the CDR3 DNA reads TGTGCCAGCAACCTCCGACAGGGCTTGGATTATGGCTACACCTTC.

This chain connects TRBV6-5 to TRBJ2-3; 11 nucleotides align to TRBD2. The germline gives CDR1 MNHEY, CDR2 SVGAGI. The CDR3 is made up of 15 amino acids. V was clipped by 6 bases and J by 2 bases; unmatched bases: 4. CDR3 DNA sequence: TGTGCCAGCAGGGGGACTAGCGGAACCACAGATACGCAGTATTTT. Translation gives CASRGTSGTTDTQYF.

This chain links TRBV11-2 with TRBJ2-7; 10 nucleotides match TRBD2. This CDR3 is built from 14 residues. J was trimmed by 9 bases and V by 4 bases; bases with no gene match: 9. The germline gives CDR1 SGHAT, CDR2 FQNNGV. CDR3: CASSSWSGRALQYV. The CDR3, as DNA: TGTGCCAGCAGCTCGTGGAGCGGGAGGGCCTTGCAGTACGTC.

This chain connects TRBV6-1 to TRBJ2-3, with 7 nucleotides matching TRBD2. CDR1 is MNHNS and CDR2 is SASEGT in the germline V gene. Losses at the gene ends were 0 bases for V and 4 bases for J; bases not matched to a gene: 4. This CDR3 contains 15 residues. CDR3 sequence reads: CASSEAEGGADTQYF. The CDR3 nucleotides read TGTGCCAGCAGTGAAGCGGAGGGAGGGGCAGATACGCAGTATTTT.

This chain joins TRBV20-1 and TRBJ2-1; no definite D call. V lost 6 bases and J 11 bases, leaving 14 bases between the germline ends. The CDR3 runs 11 residues. Germline assignment: CDR1 DFQATT and CDR2 SNEGSKA (reference sequence). In DNA, the CDR3 is TGCAGTGCCCGTGTAATCGGGCAGCAGTTCTTC. Its translation: CSARVIGQQFF.

The rearrangement uses TRBV3-1 (or the pseudogene TRBV3-2) and TRBJ2-5; D gene ambiguous. Trimming stripped 1 base from V and 5 bases from J, with 14 bases between. This CDR3 is 15 amino acids long. Looked up from germline, CDR1 is LGHDT and CDR2 is YNNKEL (reference sequence). CDR3 DNA sequence: TGTGCCAGCAGCCAAGGACTCCCGCCTCGGGAGACCCAGTACTTC. Translating it yields CASSQGLPPRETQYF.

The rearrangement uses TRBV12-3 or TRBV12-4 and TRBJ2-5; the D gene is possibly TRBD1 (5 bases). The CDR3 contains 13 residues. Deletions cut 7 bases from V and 5 bases from J, with 14 bases between. Here the CDR3 DNA reads TGTGCCAGCATGGGGCAAGCCAGGGAGACCCAGTACTTC. This encodes CASMGQARETQYF.

This clone was observed once. This chain links TRBV14 with TRBJ2-1; D is possibly TRBD2 (6 bases). Trimming pared 7 bases from V and 0 bases from J, leaving 16 bases between. CDR1 is SGHDN, CDR2 FVKESK, per germline. The CDR3 spans 16 residues. The DNA for the CDR3 is TGTGCCAGCATTTTCGGGAGTATTTCCTCCTACAATGAGCAGTTCTTC. As protein: CASIFGSISSYNEQFF.

This chain connects TRBV5-6 to TRBJ2-3, with D perhaps assigned TRBD1 or TRBD2 (5 bases each). The CDR3 sequence is 14 residues long. Germline loops: CDR1 SGHDT, CDR2 YYEEEE. Deletions cut 4 bases from V and 2 bases from J, with 11 bases between. The CDR3 bases are TGTGCCAGCAGCGGGGGACCTAACACAGATACGCAGTATTTT. As protein: CASSGGPNTDTQYF.

As to this clone: The germline gene is not matched at one end of the junction; a read error may be the cause. This chain links TRBV6-1 with TRBJ1-2; maybe TRBD1 (5 bases). This CDR3 region has 14 residues. Germline V lookup: CDR1 MNHNS, CDR2 SASEGT. The CDR3 loop reads CASSEDRSNYGYTF. Here the CDR3 DNA reads TGTGCCAGCAGCGAAGACAGAAGTAACTATGGCTACACCTTC.

V is TRBV6-5 and J is TRBJ2-1, with a tentative D call TRBD1 (5 bases). The CDR3 runs to 13 residues. V lost 4 bases and J lost 6, with 10 bases in between. Germline V gene lookup returns CDR1 MNHEY and CDR2 SVGAGI. The CDR3 nucleotides read TGTGCCAGCAGTTGGGGCTCGGCCAATGAGCAGTTCTTC. As protein: CASSWGSANEQFF.